This passage covers 18 T cell receptor beta chains from one sample sequenced in a study of cytomegalovirus exposure and HLA in healthy donors. With 60 Vbeta and 13 Jbeta primers, the PCR was carried out. Sequenced by immunoSEQ multiplex PCR; TCRdb stores in-frame clones only, minus some. The table has fewer than 300,000 clones, about nine tenths seen once; the top ten hold around 4.2%. Sequencing input: PBMCs. These receptors were taken from a man in his forties in good health and CMV-seropositive.

This rearrangement joins TRBV2 to TRBJ2-3, with 14 bases lining up with TRBD2. Germline lookup yields CDR1 SNHLY and CDR2 FYNNEI. The ends lost 3 bases at V and 6 bases at J; junction bases unmatched: 2. This CDR3 is 15 amino acids long. This chain's CDR3 is CASSDGLAGGDTQYF. In nucleotides, the CDR3 is TGTGCCAGCAGTGACGGACTAGCGGGAGGTGATACGCAGTATTTT. Using reference TRBV2 and TRBJ2-3 for the parts outside the CDR3, the full variable domain is EPEVTQTPSHQVTQMGQEVILRCVPISNHLYFYWYRQILGQKVEFLVSFYNNEISEKSEIFDDQFSVERPDGSNFTLKIRSTKLEDSAMYFCASSDGLAGGDTQYFGPGTRLTVL.

A word on this clone: The sample carries other DNA sequences with the same CDR3. The gene calls are TRBV5-1 and TRBJ2-1, with D possibly being TRBD1 (6 bases). Per the germline V gene, CDR1 is SGHRS and CDR2 is YFSETQ. This CDR3 contains 14 residues. V shed 2 bases and J shed 1 base, with 7 bases lying between them. DNA of the CDR3: TGCGCCAGCAGCTTAGGGGGTTCCTACAATGAGCAGTTCTTC. This codes for CASSLGGSYNEQFF.

A remark on this clone: The sample carries other DNA sequences with the same CDR3. V gene TRBV7-9 combines with J gene TRBJ2-7, with D unresolved. Trimming took 0 bases from V and 0 from J, leaving 6 bases between them. There are 14 residues in the CDR3. Germline V gene lookup returns CDR1 SEHNR and CDR2 FQNEAQ (reference sequence). The CDR3 loop reads CASSLAGSSYEQYF. The CDR3 DNA reads as TGTGCCAGCAGCTTAGCGGGCTCCTCCTACGAGCAGTACTTC.

The chain has TRBV9 and TRBJ2-2, with D possibly matching TRBD1 (6 bases). V dropped 2 bases and J dropped 0 bases, with 14 bases sitting between them. CDR1 is SGDLS, CDR2 YYNGEE, per germline. The CDR3 covers 17 residues. CDR3 protein: CASSVALTGPNTGELFF. Here the CDR3 DNA reads TGTGCCAGCAGCGTCGCCCTGACAGGCCCGAACACCGGGGAGCTGTTTTTT.

The chain carries TRBV7-2 and TRBJ2-7; D is unclear. The germline CDR1 and CDR2 sequences are SGHTA and FQGNSA. This CDR3 comprises 14 residues. Trimming took 5 bases from V and 1 from J, leaving 12 bases between them. CDR3 amino acids: CASSLLYDSYEQYF. The CDR3 region has the DNA TGTGCCAGCAGCCTCCTATACGATTCCTACGAGCAGTACTTC.

This chain joins TRBV15 and TRBJ1-6; D is unresolved. Germline V gene sequence: CDR1 LNHNV, CDR2 YYDKDF (reference sequence). V was clipped by 0 bases and J by 9 bases, with 6 bases between them. The CDR3 has 13 residues. CDR3 protein: CATSRDWASPLHF. The CDR3, as DNA: TGTGCCACCAGCAGAGATTGGGCTTCACCCCTCCACTTT.

This chain links TRBV7-3 with TRBJ2-1; TRBD2 agrees at 14 bases. V was pared by 5 bases and J by 10 bases, with 7 bases of the junction left unmatched. Germline assignment: CDR1 SGHTA and CDR2 FQGTGA. This CDR3 comprises 15 residues. Written as DNA, the CDR3 is TGTGCCAGCAGCGGGACTAGCGGGAGTGAAAACGAGCAGTTCTTC. Translated: CASSGTSGSENEQFF.

The rearrangement joins TRBV19 to TRBJ2-1, with TRBD2 matching 7 bases. Germline-derived CDR1 and CDR2 are LNHDA and SQIVND (reference sequence). The V segment lost 3 bases and the J segment 7 bases; nucleotides outside the gene matches: 27. The CDR3 has 21 amino acids. CDR3 amino acids: CASSISSSWWRETQPRNEQFF. The CDR3 region has the DNA TGTGCCAGTAGTATTTCGTCGAGTTGGTGGCGGGAGACCCAACCAAGGAATGAGCAGTTCTTC.

The rearrangement joins TRBV11-3 to TRBJ1-1, with TRBD1 identical over 7 bases. The J segment lost 6 bases and the V segment lost 5 bases, leaving 6 bases of the junction unmatched. This CDR3 spans 13 amino acids. Germline assignment: CDR1 SGHNT and CDR2 YENEEA. The CDR3 nucleotides are TGTGCCAGCAGCACAACAGGGGCGGCTGAAGCTTTCTTT. As protein: CASSTTGAAEAFF.

The rearrangement uses TRBV18 and TRBJ1-1; 7 positions match TRBD1. Germline values: CDR1 KGHSH, CDR2 LQKENI. Germline trimming cut 3 bases from V and 4 bases from J; bases unmatched to any gene: 8. This CDR3 spans 15 amino acids. CDR3 residues: CASSPSGGRGTEAFF. Written as DNA, the CDR3 is TGTGCCAGCTCACCGTCAGGGGGTAGGGGCACTGAAGCTTTCTTT. The full variable domain, its missing parts supplied by reference TRBV18 and TRBJ1-1, is NAGVMQNPRHLVRRRGQEARLRCSPMKGHSHVYWYRQLPEEGLKFMVYLQKENIIDESGMPKERFSAEFPKEGPSILRIQQVVRGDSAAYFCASSPSGGRGTEAFFGQGTRLTVV.

This chain joins TRBV11-2 and TRBJ2-7; 7 bases align to TRBD2. CDR3 size: 15 residues. V dropped 2 bases and J dropped 3; count of bases not matched to a gene: 7. Germline V gives CDR1 SGHAT, CDR2 FQNNGV. The chain's CDR3 is CASSLSAGDFYEQYF. The DNA for the CDR3 is TGTGCCAGCAGCTTATCTGCGGGAGACTTCTACGAGCAGTACTTC.

This clone was seen a handful of times. The gene calls are TRBV19 and TRBJ2-1; 9 bases are a match to TRBD1. V trimming: 5 bases; J trimming: 0 bases; junction bases outside the gene matches: 5. The germline CDR1 and CDR2 sequences are LNHDA and SQIVND (reference sequence). This CDR3 has 16 amino acids. In DNA form, the CDR3 reads TGTGCCAGTAGTCCCCAGACAGGGGGCTCCTACAATGAGCAGTTCTTC. As protein: CASSPQTGGSYNEQFF.

The V gene is TRBV4-1, the J gene TRBJ2-7, with TRBD2 matching over 7 bases. Germline CDR1 MGHRA, CDR2 YSYEKL. V lost 1 base to trimming and J lost 3 bases; unmatched junction nucleotides: 9. The CDR3 runs to 16 residues. CDR3 coding DNA: TGCGCCAGCAGCCAAGGTGAGGGACTACCATACTACGAGCAGTACTTC. Protein sequence: CASSQGEGLPYYEQYF.

The chain couples TRBV19 to TRBJ2-3; TRBD2 is a possible D gene (5 bases). Trimming shortened V by 0 bases and J by 5 bases, and 6 bases separated the two germline ends. The CDR3 is 13 amino acids. The germline gives CDR1 LNHDA, CDR2 SQIVND (reference sequence). CDR3 DNA sequence: TGTGCCAGTAGTATAGATCGGGGAGATACGCAGTATTTT. The encoded protein is CASSIDRGDTQYF. Full variable domain (rest looked up from reference TRBV19 and TRBJ2-3): DGGITQSPKYLFRKEGQNVTLSCEQNLNHDAMYWYRQDPGQGLRLIYYSQIVNDFQKGDIAEGYSVSREKKESFPLTVTSAQKNPTAFYLCASSIDRGDTQYFGPGTRLTVL.

This rearrangement joins TRBV6-6 to TRBJ1-2; 8 bases map to TRBD1. The trim removed 2 bases at V and 0 bases at J, leaving 5 bases unmatched. Germline loops: CDR1 MNHNY, CDR2 SVGAGI (reference sequence). The CDR3 runs 16 residues. The CDR3 reads CASSYPGGETNYGYTF. The CDR3 coding sequence is TGTGCCAGCAGTTACCCAGGGGGCGAAACTAACTATGGCTACACCTTC.

The rearrangement links TRBV7-2 to TRBJ2-3; D perhaps matches TRBD2 (6 bases). V lost 5 bases and J lost 0, with 9 bases in between. Germline V gives CDR1 SGHTA, CDR2 FQGNSA. The CDR3 loop spans 14 amino acids. CDR3 sequence reads: CASSAGLSTDTQYF. The CDR3 DNA follows: TGTGCCAGCAGCGCGGGGTTAAGCACAGATACGCAGTATTTT. Variable domain in full (rest from reference TRBV7-2 and TRBJ2-3): GAGVSQSPSNKVTEKGKDVELRCDPISGHTALYWYRQSLGQGLEFLIYFQGNSAPDKSGLPSDRFSAERTGGSVSTLTIQRTQQEDSAVYLCASSAGLSTDTQYFGPGTRLTVL.

The gene calls are TRBV28 and TRBJ2-7; TRBD1 is a possible D gene (6 bases). Trimming shortened V by 5 bases and J by 1 base, and 9 bases separated the two germline ends. The CDR3 covers 13 residues. In germline, CDR1 is MDHEN, CDR2 SYDVKM. The CDR3 spells CASSPGQSYEQYF. The CDR3 DNA is TGTGCCAGCAGTCCAGGACAGTCCTACGAGCAGTACTTC.

This clone was recorded many times. The chain carries TRBV29-1 and TRBJ2-7, with D unclear. Germline CDR1 is SQVTM and CDR2 is ANQGSEA. Trimming shortened V by 4 bases and J by 7 bases, and 20 bases separated the two germline ends. The CDR3 is 14 residues long. CDR3 DNA sequence: TGCAGCGTTGTACCACCACGAACCCTGGAGGAGCAGTACTTC. As protein: CSVVPPRTLEEQYF.